These 20 T cell receptor beta chains originate from one sample sequenced in a study of breast tumors, draining lymph nodes, adjacent tissues. MiXCR was run by TCRdb on the multiplex PCR reads, yielding one entry per CDR3 protein. The data contain some 130,000 distinct CDR3 sequences, nearly 20% of them singletons. Breast cancer patients provided tissue from their axillary draining lymph nodes. Sequenced input: axillary lymph node tissue. The source is a female donor with breast cancer. Some clones in this sample may be carry-over from other donors' samples.

This clonotype has a count of ten or more. The chain carries TRBV7-2 and TRBJ2-2, with 7 bases that match TRBD1. Germline lookup yields CDR1 SGHTA and CDR2 FQGNSA. The CDR3 contains 14 residues. V shed 5 bases and J 5 bases; nucleotides not matched to a gene: 5. The CDR3 DNA reads TGTGCCAGCAGCACCCACAGGGGAACCGGGGAGCTGTTTTTT. The encoded protein is CASSTHRGTGELFF. Full variable domain (remainder filled in from reference TRBV7-2 and TRBJ2-2): GAGVSQSPSNKVTEKGKDVELRCDPISGHTALYWYRQSLGQGLEFLIYFQGNSAPDKSGLPSDRFSAERTGGSVSTLTIQRTQQEDSAVYLCASSTHRGTGELFFGEGSRLTVL.

This clonotype appeared many times. The chain employs TRBV14 and TRBJ1-2; 7 bases match TRBD1. Unmatched junction bases numbered 9, after V lost 2 bases and J lost 3 bases. The V gene's germline CDR1 is SGHDN and CDR2 FVKESK. The CDR3 sequence is 16 residues long. CDR3 bases: TGTGCCAGCAGCCAAAAGGGGACCGGGACAGACTATGGCTACACCTTC. This encodes CASSQKGTGTDYGYTF.

This clonotype was recorded many times. V gene TRBV10-2 combines with J gene TRBJ2-3; TRBD1 is a possible D gene (5 bases). Germline values: CDR1 WSHSY, CDR2 SAAADI. This CDR3 comprises 15 residues. Trimming took off 6 bases at V and 6 bases at J, with 19 bases between the two ends. This CDR3 reads CASSAAGPARDTQYF. DNA of the CDR3: TGCGCCAGCAGCGCGGCAGGGCCGGCTCGGGATACGCAGTATTTT.

V usage is TRBV5-5 and J usage is TRBJ2-2, with TRBD2 as a possible D gene (6 bases). Trimming pared 6 bases from V and 4 bases from J, leaving 16 bases between. CDR1 and CDR2 (germline): SGHKS, YYEKEE (reference sequence). The CDR3 is 15 amino acids. Here the CDR3 reads CASNPTRTLTGELFF. The DNA for the CDR3 is TGTGCCAGCAACCCGACTAGAACTCTCACCGGGGAGCTGTTTTTT.

There are many counts of this clonotype. The V gene is TRBV25-1, the J gene TRBJ2-7, with 7 bases aligning to TRBD1. The junction had 7 bases not matched to a gene; V was cut back by 3 bases and J by 2 bases. This CDR3 spans 15 amino acids. Germline V gene data show CDR1 as MGHDK and CDR2 as SYGVNS. DNA of the CDR3: TGTGCCAGCAGTGATATCAGGCAGGGGGCCTACGAGCAGTACTTC. As protein: CASSDIRQGAYEQYF.

This clonotype was counted a few times. This chain links TRBV2 with TRBJ1-1, with 9 bases matching TRBD1. The V gene end was trimmed by 5 bases and the J gene end by 4 bases; junction bases not matched to a gene: 2. The CDR3 has 13 residues. Germline CDR1 reads SNHLY; CDR2 reads FYNNEI. CDR3 nucleotide sequence: TGTGCCAGCAGTAGACAGGGGGGCACTGAAGCTTTCTTT. It specifies CASSRQGGTEAFF.

This clonotype has just one count. Given a much more abundant clone one base away, this may be a read error. V and J are TRBV12-3 or TRBV12-4 and TRBJ2-2; maybe TRBD2 (6 bases). The CDR3 contains 13 residues. The CDR3 DNA reads as TGTGCCAGCAGTCCTCATAACACCGGGGGGCTGTTTTTT. Protein sequence: CASSPHNTGGLFF.

This clonotype was recorded many times. V gene TRBV20-1 combines with J gene TRBJ1-5, with TRBD1 as a possible D gene (6 bases). V lost 5 bases to trimming and J lost 6 bases, with 17 bases between them. The CDR3 has 14 amino acids. Germline V gives CDR1 DFQATT, CDR2 SNEGSKA (reference sequence). For the CDR3, the DNA is TGCAGTGCTCGTGAGGGCAGGGGAGTTCAGCCCCAGCATTTT. Amino acids: CSAREGRGVQPQHF.

This clonotype was observed at least ten times. CDR3 loop: CASSYGTSGTYEQYF. The DNA for the CDR3 is TGTGCCAGCAGCTACGGGACTAGCGGAACCTACGAGCAGTACTTC. The chain carries TRBV7-3 and TRBJ2-7; TRBD2 matches 11 bases. Per germline, CDR1 SGHTA and CDR2 FQGTGA. V was pared by 4 bases and J by 2 bases, with 4 bases of the junction left unmatched. The CDR3 length is 15 residues.

Comments on this clonotype: A much larger clone is a single base away; this may be a read error. The CDR3 end shows no conserved phenylalanine or tryptophan, and so a read error is likely. V gene TRBV7-9 combines with J gene TRBJ2-5, with unresolved D. Germline V gene sequence: CDR1 SEHNR, CDR2 FQNEAQ (reference sequence). V lost 2 bases, J lost 3 bases, and 7 bases lay in between. The CDR3 extends over 13 amino acids. The CDR3 reads CASSLMAEETQYL. The CDR3 region has the DNA TGTGCCAGCAGCTTAATGGCGGAAGAGACCCAGTACCTC.

In this sample, this clonotype turned up many times. The chain recombines TRBV20-1 with TRBJ2-5, with TRBD2 matching 8 bases. The CDR3 totals 14 residues. The germline V gene encodes CDR1 DFQATT and CDR2 SNEGSKA (reference sequence). J was trimmed by 1 base and V by 4 bases; bases with no gene match: 5. CDR3 residues: CSATKAGVQETQYF. CDR3 coding DNA: TGCAGTGCTACAAAAGCGGGGGTCCAAGAGACCCAGTACTTC.

This clonotype was detected many times. The rearrangement joins TRBV14 to TRBJ2-3; D unresolved. CDR1 SGHDN and CDR2 FVKESK come from the germline V gene. There are 13 residues in the CDR3. Trimming pared 2 bases from V and 4 bases from J, leaving 7 bases between. CDR3 coding DNA: TGTGCCAGCAGCCAACTAGTTTCAGATACGCAGTATTTT. Protein: CASSQLVSDTQYF. Complete variable domain (other parts from reference TRBV14 and TRBJ2-3): EAGVTQFPSHSVIEKGQTVTLRCDPISGHDNLYWYRRVMGKEIKFLLHFVKESKQDESGMPNNRFLAERTGGTYSTLKVQPAELEDSGVYFCASSQLVSDTQYFGPGTRLTVL.

This clonotype was found many times. The chain is built from TRBV20-1 and TRBJ2-7, with TRBD1 matching over 7 bases. This CDR3 has 12 amino acids. Germline V gene lookup returns CDR1 DFQATT and CDR2 SNEGSKA (reference sequence). The junction had 3 bases not matched to a gene; V was cut back by 3 bases and J by 4 bases. CDR3 sequence (DNA): TGCAGTGCTAGGACAGGGTCATACGAGCAGTACTTC. It encodes CSARTGSYEQYF.

This clonotype was detected ten times or more. The chain has TRBV20-1 and TRBJ2-3, with no clear D. This CDR3 is 14 amino acids long. Germline loops: CDR1 DFQATT, CDR2 SNEGSKA (reference sequence). The V end lost 3 bases, the J end lost 1 base, and 11 bases lay between the germline ends. This CDR3 reads CSASRVVRTDTQYF. The CDR3 DNA follows: TGCAGTGCTAGTCGGGTCGTTCGCACAGATACGCAGTATTTT.

This clonotype was detected ten times or more. This chain joins TRBV11-2 and TRBJ2-7; weak D call: TRBD2 (6 bases). Between the trimmed V and J ends, which lost 5 bases and 4 bases, there was a span of 21 bases. This CDR3 has 16 residues. Germline V lookup: CDR1 SGHAT, CDR2 FQNNGV. CDR3 protein: CASSPTPARGLYEQYF. DNA for the CDR3: TGTGCCAGCAGCCCAACCCCAGCCCGGGGGTTATACGAGCAGTACTTC.

Regarding this clonotype: A much larger clone differs by one base, so this may be a read error. The chain has TRBV5-1 and TRBJ2-5; possibly TRBD1 for D (7 bases). The germline CDR1 and CDR2 sequences are SGHRS and YFSETQ. This CDR3 contains 15 residues. Trimming removed 10 bases from V and 0 bases from J, with 19 bases in between. The chain's CDR3 is CAGTRQGGDQETQYF. The CDR3 bases are TGCGCCGGCACCAGACAGGGAGGAGACCAAGAGACCCAGTACTTC. The complete variable domain, with remaining parts taken from reference TRBV5-1 and TRBJ2-5, reads KAGVTQTPRYLIKTRGQQVTLSCSPISGHRSVSWYQQTPGQGLQFLFEYFSETQRNKGNFPGRFSGRQFSNSRSEMNVSTLELGDSALYLCAGTRQGGDQETQYFGPGTRLLVL.

This clonotype was observed many times. The chain has TRBV4-1 and TRBJ2-7; D gene ambiguous. Looked up from germline, CDR1 is MGHRA and CDR2 is YSYEKL. V lost 0 bases, J lost 5 bases, and 11 bases lay in between. This CDR3 contains 14 residues. The DNA for the CDR3 is TGCGCCAGCAGCCAAGACCAGTCCACTCACGAGCAGTACTTC. Its translation is CASSQDQSTHEQYF.

The chain combines TRBV6-6 with TRBJ1-2, with D possibly matching TRBD1 (6 bases). The germline gives CDR1 MNHNY, CDR2 SVGAGI (reference sequence). Between the trimmed V and J ends, which lost 6 bases and 8 bases, there was a span of 13 bases. The CDR3 totals 12 residues. CDR3 DNA sequence: TGTGCCAGCAGACCCCAGGGGCGAGGCTACACCTTC. Protein sequence: CASRPQGRGYTF.

This clonotype was detected many times. The chain joins TRBV7-3 to TRBJ2-3; D possibly corresponds to TRBD1 (5 bases). The CDR3 spans 15 residues. Germline assignment: CDR1 SGHTA and CDR2 FQGTGA. Trimming left V 3 bases short and J 5 bases short, with 15 bases between. The CDR3 coding sequence is TGTGCCAGCAGCTTTCGTTTAAAGGGGTTAGATACGCAGTATTTT. Translated: CASSFRLKGLDTQYF.

This clonotype was seen many times. The chain joins TRBV2 to TRBJ2-2; a possible D gene is TRBD1 (6 bases). This CDR3 spans 16 amino acids. V was trimmed by 1 base and J by 4 bases, leaving 13 bases between them. The germline CDR1 and CDR2 sequences are SNHLY and FYNNEI. The DNA for the CDR3 is TGTGCCAGCAGTGAAGGGCGTTGGACAGCCACCGGGGAGCTGTTTTTT. It is translated as CASSEGRWTATGELFF.